The rows below give T cell receptor beta chains drawn from one sample of a study of cytotoxic CD8 clonotypes in ibrutinib-treated CLL. Measured with immunoSEQ multiplex PCR; TCRdb has only the in-frame clones, and not every one. The table lists roughly 52,000 clones, around half of them singletons. Sequenced here: PBMCs, sampled after 12 months of ibrutinib treatment. These receptor sequences come from a human donor with chronic lymphocytic leukemia. Each CDR3 is given with its conserved first and last residue. Each record gives: D gene, clone size, V gene, J gene, CDR3 DNA, CDR3 protein. D genes are given only for firm matches. Clone sizes are given selectively: once, few, many, or a class where the clone is expanded.

>.|.|TRBV4-2|TRBJ1-5
TGTGCCAGCAGCCTGTACGCCCATCAGCCCCAGCATTTT
CASSLYAHQPQHF
>.|.|TRBV7-2|TRBJ1-2
TGTGCCAGCAGCCACAGTGGAAGGGGGACCCCCTATGGCTACACCTTC
CASSHSGRGTPYGYTF
>.|medium-sized|TRBV15|TRBJ1-5
TGTGCCACCAGCAGAACCTATGGGGGGAATCAGCCCCAGCATTTT
CATSRTYGGNQPQHF
>TRBD2|.|TRBV10-2|TRBJ2-1
TGCGCCACCGCGGGACTAGCAGAATTCAATGAGCAGTTCTTC
CATAGLAEFNEQFF
>.|many|TRBV19|TRBJ2-7
TGTGCCAGTAGTACTAGCCTGAGCTCCTACGAGCAGTACTTC
CASSTSLSSYEQYF
>.|.|TRBV6-1|TRBJ1-1
TGTGCCAGCAGTCGTACAGGGTGGGCTGAAGCTTTCTTT
CASSRTGWAEAFF
>.|.|TRBV19|TRBJ2-5
TGTGCCAGTAGTATGTACGAACAAGAGACCCAGTACTTC
CASSMYEQETQYF
>TRBD1|.|TRBV28|TRBJ1-5
TGTGCCAGTGCTCTTCCCCGACAGGGCGGAGGACAGCCCCAGCATTTT
CASALPRQGGGQPQHF
>TRBD1|.|TRBV10-1|TRBJ2-7
TGCGCCAGCAGTGAGGGGACAGGCCGGTCCTACGAGCAGTACTTC
CASSEGTGRSYEQYF
>.|.|TRBV19|TRBJ2-1
TGTGCCAGTAGGGCCGGAGGGGGGAGAATTGCGGATGAGCAGTTCTTC
CASRAGGGRIADEQFF
>TRBD1|.|TRBV7-2|TRBJ1-6
TGTGCCAGCAGCCTGAGACAGGGAAATTCACCCCTCCACTTT
CASSLRQGNSPLHF
>.|.|TRBV5-6|TRBJ1-2
TGTGCCAGCAGCTTGGGAGGACTTAACTATGGCTACACCTTC
CASSLGGLNYGYTF
>.|.|TRBV18|TRBJ1-6
TGTGCCAGCTCACCGGACACAAGCTCCTATAATTCACCCCTCCACTTT
CASSPDTSSYNSPLHF
>.|few|TRBV5-6|TRBJ2-5
TGTGCCAGCAGTTATTTGTACCAAGAGACCCAGTACTTC
CASSYLYQETQYF
>TRBD2|.|TRBV18|TRBJ2-1
TGTGCCAGCCCACCACTTAGCGGGAGCTACAATGAGCAGTTCTTC
CASPPLSGSYNEQFF
>TRBD1|few|TRBV27|TRBJ1-2
TGTGCCAGCAGTTTACGGACAGGGGGCCTCTATGGCTACACCTTC
CASSLRTGGLYGYTF
>TRBD2|.|TRBV5-4|TRBJ2-7
TGTGCCAGCAGTCCCGGGACTAGGAGCTCCTACGAGCAGTACTTC
CASSPGTRSSYEQYF
>.|few|TRBV28|TRBJ1-5
TGTGCCAGCACCCTCCAGGGGCCGCATCAGCCCCAGCATTTT
CASTLQGPHQPQHF
>.|.|TRBV11-2|TRBJ1-2
TGTGCCAGCAGCCCCGGACACCGCTATGGCTACACCTTC
CASSPGHRYGYTF
>.|.|TRBV18|TRBJ1-3
TGTGCCAGCTCACATACCCCCGTAAACTTCCCTGGAAACACCATATATTTT
CASSHTPVNFPGNTIYF
>TRBD2|.|TRBV7-9|TRBJ2-5
TGTGCCAGCAGCCCCCCCCTGGGGACTAGCGGGATGGCGGAGACCCAGTACTTC
CASSPPLGTSGMAETQYF
>.|.|TRBV5-1|TRBJ2-7
TGCGCCAGCAGCTTGTCCCCCGGGGATGGCTACGAGCAGTACTTC
CASSLSPGDGYEQYF
>TRBD1|.|TRBV5-4|TRBJ2-1
TGTGCCAGCAGCCTGTACAGGGGGCTCTCCTACAATGAGCAGTTCTTC
CASSLYRGLSYNEQFF
>.|.|TRBV5-1|TRBJ2-1
TGCGCCAGCAGCTTGGTGGATTACAATGAGCAGTTCTTC
CASSLVDYNEQFF
>.|few|TRBV9|TRBJ2-2
TGTGCCAGCAGCACCCAGGGGAGGAACACCGGGGAGCTGTTTTTT
CASSTQGRNTGELFF
>.|many|TRBV4-2|TRBJ2-4
TGTGCCAGCAGCCAAGAAGCCCGGGTGGAAAACATTCAGTACTTC
CASSQEARVENIQYF
>.|.|TRBV4-2|TRBJ1-5
TGTGCCAGCAGCCAAGTGGGAAGTTCCCGGGATCAGCCCCAGCATTTT
CASSQVGSSRDQPQHF
>.|.|TRBV5-1|TRBJ1-1
TGCGCCAGCAGTTACACTAACACTGAAGCTTTCTTT
CASSYTNTEAFF
>.|.|TRBV9|TRBJ2-7
TGTGCCAGCAGCGTAGGAAGGATGGGGACCGAGCAGTACTTC
CASSVGRMGTEQYF
>.|.|TRBV28|TRBJ2-1
TGTGCCAGCTTCGGCGGGTGGCCGTCCTACAATGAGCAGTTCTTC
CASFGGWPSYNEQFF
>.|.|TRBV5-1|TRBJ2-3
TGCGCCAGCAGCTGGGGCAGGGGATGGACAGATACGCAGTATTTT
CASSWGRGWTDTQYF
>.|.|TRBV4-1|TRBJ2-1
TGCGCCAGCAGCTCAACCCTCCTGTCCTCCTACAATGAGCAGTTCTTC
CASSSTLLSSYNEQFF
>TRBD2|.|TRBV5-4|TRBJ2-7
TGTGCCAGCAGCTCACTCCTAGCGGGAGAGTACGAGCAGTACTTC
CASSSLLAGEYEQYF
>.|few|TRBV10-3|TRBJ2-1
TGTGCCATCAGTGAGGGACAGCACAATGAGCAGTTCTTC
CAISEGQHNEQFF
>TRBD2|few|TRBV27|TRBJ2-3
TGTGCCAGCAGCCGACTAGCGGGAGGAGCAGATACGCAGTATTTT
CASSRLAGGADTQYF
>TRBD2|.|TRBV29-1|TRBJ2-3
TGCAGCGTTGTAATAGCGGGAGGAATAGATACGCAGTATTTT
CSVVIAGGIDTQYF
>.|.|TRBV9|TRBJ2-1
TGTGCCAGCAGCGGGGGCAAGTCCTACAATGAGCAGTTCTTC
CASSGGKSYNEQFF
>.|.|TRBV15|TRBJ2-5
TGTGCCACCAGCCGTCCTACTTGGGGGGAGACCCAGTACTTC
CATSRPTWGETQYF
>.|.|TRBV5-1|TRBJ2-7
TGCGCCAGCAGCTTGGGGCAGGGGAGCTCCTACGAGCAGTACTTC
CASSLGQGSSYEQYF
>TRBD2|.|TRBV14|TRBJ2-7
TGTGCCAGCAGCCAAGAGGGACTAGCGAGGGAGCAGTACTTC
CASSQEGLAREQYF
>TRBD1|few|TRBV11-3|TRBJ1-1
TGTGCCAGCAGCCGCGGCACAGGGGACCCGAACACTGAAGCTTTCTTT
CASSRGTGDPNTEAFF
>TRBD1|.|TRBV28|TRBJ1-4
TGTGCCAGCAGTTTACCGACAGGGCTAGGAGAAAAACTGTTTTTT
CASSLPTGLGEKLFF
>.|few|TRBV28|TRBJ1-2
TGTGCCACCAGATGGGGGCCTGGCTACACCTTC
CATRWGPGYTF
>TRBD1|.|TRBV6-1|TRBJ1-1
TGTGCCAGCAGTTATCAGGGGGGAAACACTGAAGCTTTCTTT
CASSYQGGNTEAFF
>TRBD1|.|TRBV7-2|TRBJ2-2
TGTGCCAGCAGCTTGGGGACAGCCAACACCGGGGAGCTGTTTTTT
CASSLGTANTGELFF
>TRBD1|few|TRBV7-9|TRBJ2-7
TGTGCCAGCACCCGACAGGGGGGCTACGAGCAGTACTTC
CASTRQGGYEQYF
>TRBD1|.|TRBV14|TRBJ1-2
TGTGCCAGCAGCCCCAGGGGGTATTATGTCTATGGCTACACCTTC
CASSPRGYYVYGYTF
>.|.|TRBV7-2|TRBJ1-1
TGTGCCAGCAGTTACAGGGTGGACACTGAAGCTTTCTTT
CASSYRVDTEAFF
>.|few|TRBV30|TRBJ2-3
TGTGCCTGGAGTCCCGGGACTAATAGGGGGACGCAGTATTTT
CAWSPGTNRGTQYF
>.|few|TRBV30|TRBJ1-2
TGTGCCGGGTACGGGACACGGACCGACTATGGCTACACCTTC
CAGYGTRTDYGYTF
>.|few|TRBV2|TRBJ1-2
TGTGCCAGCAGTGAAGGGCGGGGACTGGGAACCTTC
CASSEGRGLGTF
>.|few|TRBV7-3|TRBJ2-2
TGTGCCAGCAGCTTCTGGGGGACGGGGACCGGGGAGCTGTTTTTT
CASSFWGTGTGELFF